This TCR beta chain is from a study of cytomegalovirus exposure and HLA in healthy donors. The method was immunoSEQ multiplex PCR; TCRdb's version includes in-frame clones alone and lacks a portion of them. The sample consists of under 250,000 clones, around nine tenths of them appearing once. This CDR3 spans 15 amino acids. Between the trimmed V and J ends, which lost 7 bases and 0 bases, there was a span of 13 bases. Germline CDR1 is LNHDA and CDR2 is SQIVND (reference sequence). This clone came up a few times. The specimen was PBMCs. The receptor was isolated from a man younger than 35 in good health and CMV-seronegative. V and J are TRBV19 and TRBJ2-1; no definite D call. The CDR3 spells CASMLSLHSYNEQFF. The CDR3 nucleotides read TGTGCCAGTATGTTGAGTCTTCACTCCTACAATGAGCAGTTCTTC.